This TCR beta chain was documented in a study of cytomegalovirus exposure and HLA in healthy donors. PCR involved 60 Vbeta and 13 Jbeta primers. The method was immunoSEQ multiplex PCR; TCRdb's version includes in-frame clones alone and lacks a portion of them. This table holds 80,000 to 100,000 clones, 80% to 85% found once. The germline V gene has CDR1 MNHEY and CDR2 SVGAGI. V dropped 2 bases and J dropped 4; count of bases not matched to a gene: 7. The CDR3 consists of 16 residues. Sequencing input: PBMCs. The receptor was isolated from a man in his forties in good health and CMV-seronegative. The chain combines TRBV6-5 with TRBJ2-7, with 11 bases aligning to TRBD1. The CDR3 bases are TGTGCCAGCAGTTACCAGATGGGACAGGGGGTTTACGAGCAGTACTTC. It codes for CASSYQMGQGVYEQYF.